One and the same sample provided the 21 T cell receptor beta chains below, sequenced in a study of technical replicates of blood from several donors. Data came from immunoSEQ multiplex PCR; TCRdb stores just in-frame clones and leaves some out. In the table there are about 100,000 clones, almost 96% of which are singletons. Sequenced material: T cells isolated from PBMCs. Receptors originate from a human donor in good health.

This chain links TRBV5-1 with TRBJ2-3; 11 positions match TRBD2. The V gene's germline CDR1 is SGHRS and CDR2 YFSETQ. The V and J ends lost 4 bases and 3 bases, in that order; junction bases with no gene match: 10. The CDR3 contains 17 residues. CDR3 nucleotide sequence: TGCGCCAGCAGCCGACCACCCGGGACTAGCGGTACAGATACGCAGTATTTT. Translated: CASSRPPGTSGTDTQYF.

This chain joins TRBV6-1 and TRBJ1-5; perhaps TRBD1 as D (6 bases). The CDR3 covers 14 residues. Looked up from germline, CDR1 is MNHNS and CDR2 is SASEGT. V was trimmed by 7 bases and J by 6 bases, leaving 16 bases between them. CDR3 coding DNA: TGTGCCAGCATCCCAGGGGCGTGGGGTCAGCCCCAGCATTTT. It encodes CASIPGAWGQPQHF.

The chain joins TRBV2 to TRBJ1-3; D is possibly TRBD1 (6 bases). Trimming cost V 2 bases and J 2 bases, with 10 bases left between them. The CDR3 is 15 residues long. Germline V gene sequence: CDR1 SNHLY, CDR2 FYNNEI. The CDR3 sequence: CASSEMSGAGNTIYF. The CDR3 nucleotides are TGTGCCAGCAGTGAAATGTCAGGGGCTGGAAACACCATATATTTT.

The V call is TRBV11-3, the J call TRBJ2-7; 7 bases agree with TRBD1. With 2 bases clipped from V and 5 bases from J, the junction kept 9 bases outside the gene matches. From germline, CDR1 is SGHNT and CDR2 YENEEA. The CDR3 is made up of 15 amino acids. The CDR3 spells CASSLTAGGTHEQYF. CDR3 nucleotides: TGTGCCAGCAGCTTAACGGCAGGGGGTACCCACGAGCAGTACTTC.

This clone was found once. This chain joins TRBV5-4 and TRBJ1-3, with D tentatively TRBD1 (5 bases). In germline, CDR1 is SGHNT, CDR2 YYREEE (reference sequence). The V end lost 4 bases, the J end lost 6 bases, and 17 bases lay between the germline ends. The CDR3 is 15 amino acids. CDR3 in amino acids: CASSPSGGMTNTIYF. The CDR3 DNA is TGTGCCAGCAGCCCCAGCGGGGGGATGACAAACACCATATATTTT.

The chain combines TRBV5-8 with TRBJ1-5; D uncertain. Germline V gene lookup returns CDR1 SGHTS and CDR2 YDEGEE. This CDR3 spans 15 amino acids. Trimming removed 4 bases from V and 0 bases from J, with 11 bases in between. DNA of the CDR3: TGTGCCAGCAGCCCTACAACAGTTAGCAATCAGCCCCAGCATTTT. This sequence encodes CASSPTTVSNQPQHF.

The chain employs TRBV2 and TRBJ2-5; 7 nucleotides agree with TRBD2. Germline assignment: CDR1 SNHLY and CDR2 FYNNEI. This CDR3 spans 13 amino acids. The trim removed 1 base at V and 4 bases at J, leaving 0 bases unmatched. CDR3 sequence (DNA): TGTGCCAGCAGTGAAGGGGGGGGAGAGACCCAGTACTTC. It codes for CASSEGGGETQYF.

In DNA, the CDR3 is TGTGCCAGCAGCCAACAGGGCAATGAGCAGTTCTTC. Its translation is CASSQQGNEQFF. The chain is built from TRBV5-5 and TRBJ2-1, with D tentatively TRBD1 (6 bases). The CDR3 has 12 amino acids. The germline V and J ends were trimmed by 4 bases and 6 bases, with 8 bases remaining between them. Germline V gene sequence: CDR1 SGHKS, CDR2 YYEKEE (reference sequence).

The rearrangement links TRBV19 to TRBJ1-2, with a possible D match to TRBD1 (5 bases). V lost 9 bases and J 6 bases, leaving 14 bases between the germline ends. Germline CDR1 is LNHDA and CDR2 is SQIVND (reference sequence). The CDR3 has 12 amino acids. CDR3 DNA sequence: TGTGCCAGCACCCCGGGGGGGAATGGCTACACCTTC. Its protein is CASTPGGNGYTF.

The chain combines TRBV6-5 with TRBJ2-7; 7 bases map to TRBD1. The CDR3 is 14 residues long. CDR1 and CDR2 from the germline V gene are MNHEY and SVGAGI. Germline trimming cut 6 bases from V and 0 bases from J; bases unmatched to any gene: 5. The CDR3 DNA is TGTGCCAGCAGGCCCGGGACAGACTCCTACGAGCAGTACTTC. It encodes CASRPGTDSYEQYF.

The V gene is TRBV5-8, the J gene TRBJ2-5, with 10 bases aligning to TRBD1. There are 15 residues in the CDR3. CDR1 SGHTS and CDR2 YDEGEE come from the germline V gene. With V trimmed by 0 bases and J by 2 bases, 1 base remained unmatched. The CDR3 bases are TGTGCCAGCAGCTTGGGACAGGGGGCGCAAGAGACCCAGTACTTC. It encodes CASSLGQGAQETQYF.

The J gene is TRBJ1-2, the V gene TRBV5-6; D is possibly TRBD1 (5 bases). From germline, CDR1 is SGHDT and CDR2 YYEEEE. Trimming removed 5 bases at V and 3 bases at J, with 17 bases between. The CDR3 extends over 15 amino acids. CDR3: CASRGGPPFHYGYTF. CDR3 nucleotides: TGTGCCAGCAGGGGGGGACCACCTTTTCACTATGGCTACACCTTC.

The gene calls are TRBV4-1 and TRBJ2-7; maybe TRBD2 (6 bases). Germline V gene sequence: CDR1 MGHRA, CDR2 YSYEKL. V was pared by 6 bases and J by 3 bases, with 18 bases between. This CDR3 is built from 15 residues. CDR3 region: CASRMVAENYYEQYF. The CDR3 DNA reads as TGCGCCAGCAGAATGGTAGCGGAGAACTACTACGAGCAGTACTTC.

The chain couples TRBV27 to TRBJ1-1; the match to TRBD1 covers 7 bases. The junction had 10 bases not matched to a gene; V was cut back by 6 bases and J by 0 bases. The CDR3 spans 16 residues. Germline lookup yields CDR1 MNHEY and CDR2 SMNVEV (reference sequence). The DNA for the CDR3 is TGTGCCAGCAGCCGTCCCGGGACAGTAATGAACACTGAAGCTTTCTTT. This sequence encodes CASSRPGTVMNTEAFF.

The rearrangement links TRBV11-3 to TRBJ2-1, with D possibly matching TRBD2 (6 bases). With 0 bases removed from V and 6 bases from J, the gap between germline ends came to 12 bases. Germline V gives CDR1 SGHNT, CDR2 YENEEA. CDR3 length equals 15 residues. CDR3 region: CASSLEAGSPNEQFF. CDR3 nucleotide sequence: TGTGCCAGCAGCTTAGAGGCGGGATCGCCCAATGAGCAGTTCTTC.

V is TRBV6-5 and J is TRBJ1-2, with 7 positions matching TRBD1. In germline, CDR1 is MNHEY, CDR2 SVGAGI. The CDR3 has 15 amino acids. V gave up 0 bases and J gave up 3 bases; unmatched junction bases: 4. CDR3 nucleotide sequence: TGTGCCAGCAGTTACTCGTTAGGGGGCGACTATGGCTACACCTTC. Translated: CASSYSLGGDYGYTF.

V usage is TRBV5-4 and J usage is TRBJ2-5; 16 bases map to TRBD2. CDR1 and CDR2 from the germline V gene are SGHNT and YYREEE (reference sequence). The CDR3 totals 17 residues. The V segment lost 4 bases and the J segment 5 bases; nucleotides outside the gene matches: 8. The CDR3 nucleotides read TGTGCCAGCAGCGGGACTAGCGGGGGGGCCCGGGGGGAGACCCAGTACTTC. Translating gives CASSGTSGGARGETQYF. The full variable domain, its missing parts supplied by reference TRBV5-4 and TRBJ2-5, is ETGVTQSPTHLIKTRGQQVTLRCSSQSGHNTVSWYQQALGQGPQFIFQYYREEENGRGNFPPRFSGLQFPNYSSELNVNALELDDSALYLCASSGTSGGARGETQYFGPGTRLLVL.

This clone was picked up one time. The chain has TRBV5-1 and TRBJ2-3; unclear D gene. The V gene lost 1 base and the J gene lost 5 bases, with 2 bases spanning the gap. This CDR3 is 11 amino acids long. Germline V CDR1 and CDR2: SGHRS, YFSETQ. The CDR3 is CASSLRDTQYF. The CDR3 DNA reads TGCGCCAGCAGCTTGCGAGATACGCAGTATTTT.

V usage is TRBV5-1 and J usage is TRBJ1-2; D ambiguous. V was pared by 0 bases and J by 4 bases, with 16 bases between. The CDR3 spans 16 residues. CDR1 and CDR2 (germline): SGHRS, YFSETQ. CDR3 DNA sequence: TGCGCCAGCAGCTTGGAGACGGCTAGTCGAGGCTATGGCTACACCTTC. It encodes CASSLETASRGYGYTF. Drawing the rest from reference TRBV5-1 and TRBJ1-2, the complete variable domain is KAGVTQTPRYLIKTRGQQVTLSCSPISGHRSVSWYQQTPGQGLQFLFEYFSETQRNKGNFPGRFSGRQFSNSRSEMNVSTLELGDSALYLCASSLETASRGYGYTFGSGTRLTVV.

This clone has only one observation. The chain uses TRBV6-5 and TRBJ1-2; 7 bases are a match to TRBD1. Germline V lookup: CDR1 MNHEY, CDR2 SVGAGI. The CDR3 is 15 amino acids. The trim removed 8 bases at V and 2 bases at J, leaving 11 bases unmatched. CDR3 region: CASGPLGQLNYGYTF. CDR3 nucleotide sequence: TGTGCCAGCGGACCCCTGGGACAGCTGAACTATGGCTACACCTTC.

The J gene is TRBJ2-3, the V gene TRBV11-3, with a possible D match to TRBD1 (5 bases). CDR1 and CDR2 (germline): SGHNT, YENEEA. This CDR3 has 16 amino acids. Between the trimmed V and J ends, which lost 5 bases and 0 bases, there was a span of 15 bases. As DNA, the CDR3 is TGTGCCAGCAGCCCTACGGTGGGGCGAAGCACAGATACGCAGTATTTT. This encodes CASSPTVGRSTDTQYF.